This TCR beta chain was obtained from a study of blood T cells in healthy people across ages. This CDR3 region has 13 residues. The germline V gene has CDR1 SGHRS and CDR2 YFSETQ. The V end was cut by 2 bases, the J end by 4 bases, with 7 bases between. A second roughly 7 to 12 cycle PCR used barcoded and J-beta primers. MiXCR was run by TCRdb on the 5' RACE reads, yielding one entry per CDR3 protein. The sample lists more than 750,000 distinct CDR3 sequences; roughly 28% were seen once. Study findings and constraints: The study could not conclusively compare naive and antigen-experienced cells, given its unsorted PBMCs.

PBMCs were isolated at a quantity of at least 6.5 million per sample. This clonotype was counted many times. No antigen is known for it. The same data also went into a second study, on T cells of mothers and their children. That work adds: The shaping of TCR recombination output by thymic selection is similar in related and unrelated pairs. T cell clones that were persistent and microchimeric went undetected.

What was sequenced was blood. The receptor was isolated from a woman between 40 and 55 years old in good health. This chain joins TRBV5-1 and TRBJ2-1; D gene uncertain. The CDR3 is CASSFWRYNEQFF. CDR3 in DNA: TGCGCCAGCAGCTTCTGGCGGTACAATGAGCAGTTCTTC.